This T cell receptor beta chain was retrieved from a study of control samples from healthy donors and cancer patients. The repertoire was sequenced with immunoSEQ multiplex PCR; TCRdb's copy has only in-frame clones and lacks some. In the table there are about 150,000 clones, around 96% of which are singletons. Trimming cost V 6 bases and J 3 bases, with 15 bases left between them. CDR1 is SNHLY and CDR2 is FYNNEI in the germline V gene. The length of the CDR3 is 14 residues. The sequencing input was blood. The gene calls are TRBV2 and TRBJ2-7; the D gene is possibly TRBD2 (5 bases). This sequence was found in a man in his forties in good health. CDR3 sequence (DNA): TGTGCCAGCAGAGGAGAGGGTTTCAGCTACGAGCAGTACTTC. Protein sequence: CASRGEGFSYEQYF.